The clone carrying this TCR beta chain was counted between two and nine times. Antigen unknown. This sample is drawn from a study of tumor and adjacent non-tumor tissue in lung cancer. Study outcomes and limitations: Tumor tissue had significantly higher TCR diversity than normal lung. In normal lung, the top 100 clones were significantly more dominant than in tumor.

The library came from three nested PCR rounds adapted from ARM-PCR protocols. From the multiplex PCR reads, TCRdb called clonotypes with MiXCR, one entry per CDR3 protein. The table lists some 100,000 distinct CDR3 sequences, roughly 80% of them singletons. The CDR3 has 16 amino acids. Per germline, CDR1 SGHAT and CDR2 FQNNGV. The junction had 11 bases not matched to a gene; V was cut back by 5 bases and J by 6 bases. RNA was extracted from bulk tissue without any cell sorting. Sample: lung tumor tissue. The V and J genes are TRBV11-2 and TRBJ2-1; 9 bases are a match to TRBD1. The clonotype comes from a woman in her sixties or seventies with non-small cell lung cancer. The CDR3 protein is CASSTHRGLERNEQFF. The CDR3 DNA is TGTGCCAGCAGCACCCACAGGGGGCTAGAGCGCAATGAGCAGTTCTTC.